The 24 T cell receptor beta chains below all came from one sample that was sequenced in a study of blood T cell repertoires in COVID-19. TCRdb's copy holds only in-frame clones and misses some; the assay was immunoSEQ multiplex PCR. The sample has 100,000 to 150,000 clones, about four fifths seen once. The sequencing sample was made of peripheral blood. These receptor sequences come from a man between 35 and 55 years old with active or convalescent COVID-19.

The genes are TRBV5-5 and TRBJ1-1; 10 bases line up with TRBD1. The CDR3 spans 14 residues. Germline V CDR1 and CDR2: SGHKS, YYEKEE (reference sequence). Trimming at V came to 3 bases and at J to 1 base, leaving 0 bases not matched to a gene. Here the CDR3 DNA reads TGTGCCAGCAGCTGGACAGGGGGGAACACTGAAGCTTTCTTT. Amino acids: CASSWTGGNTEAFF.

The chain joins TRBV10-1 to TRBJ1-1; 7 bases match TRBD1. The V and J ends lost 4 bases and 8 bases, in that order; junction bases with no gene match: 7. Germline values: CDR1 WNHNN, CDR2 SYGVQD (reference sequence). CDR3 length: 13 residues. As DNA, the CDR3 is TGCGCCAGCAGTGCCCAGTTGGGACAGGAAGCTTTCTTT. Its protein product is CASSAQLGQEAFF.

This clone was observed a handful of times. The rearrangement joins TRBV7-2 to TRBJ1-3, with 7 bases that match TRBD1. V dropped 5 bases and J dropped 4; count of bases not matched to a gene: 11. Germline V lookup: CDR1 SGHTA, CDR2 FQGNSA. The CDR3 runs to 16 residues. This chain's CDR3 is CASSQLGQPLGNTIYF. The CDR3 coding sequence is TGTGCCAGCAGCCAATTGGGACAGCCTTTGGGAAACACCATATATTTT.

The V gene is TRBV10-3, the J gene TRBJ1-2; D is ambiguous. The CDR3 loop spans 13 amino acids. V lost 8 bases and J 0 bases, leaving 10 bases between the germline ends. Germline CDR1 ENHRY, CDR2 SYGVKD. CDR3 in amino acids: CAIVGEANYGYTF. CDR3 sequence (DNA): TGTGCCATCGTGGGCGAAGCTAACTATGGCTACACCTTC.

V and J are TRBV19 and TRBJ2-1; TRBD2 matches at 8 bases. J was trimmed by 2 bases and V by 0 bases; bases with no gene match: 3. This CDR3 has 16 residues. Per the germline V gene, CDR1 is LNHDA and CDR2 is SQIVND (reference sequence). The CDR3 sequence is CASSIDHGGAYNEQFF. Here the CDR3 DNA reads TGTGCCAGTAGTATAGATCACGGGGGGGCCTACAATGAGCAGTTCTTC.

V usage is TRBV6-1 and J usage is TRBJ2-7; D remains unclear. This CDR3 region has 15 residues. V lost 1 base and J lost 0, with 10 bases in between. CDR1 and CDR2 from the germline V gene are MNHNS and SASEGT. For the CDR3, the DNA is TGTGCCAGCAGTGAAGAACATTCCTTCTCCTACGAGCAGTACTTC. Amino acids: CASSEEHSFSYEQYF.

CDR3 sequence (DNA): TGTGCCAGTAGTCCCGGGACAGGGCCGAGTGAGCAGTTCTTC. It translates to CASSPGTGPSEQFF. The chain uses TRBV19 and TRBJ2-1, with 9 bases matching TRBD1. The germline gives CDR1 LNHDA, CDR2 SQIVND (reference sequence). Unmatched junction bases numbered 8, after V lost 5 bases and J lost 9 bases. This CDR3 is 14 amino acids long.

The V gene is TRBV7-2, the J gene TRBJ2-1; a weak D match, TRBD2 (5 bases). CDR3 length: 15 amino acids. CDR1 is SGHTA and CDR2 is FQGNSA in the germline V gene. V lost 3 bases to trimming and J lost 0 bases, with 9 bases between them. CDR3 nucleotide sequence: TGTGCCAGCAGCTTGAAGGCGGGCTCCTACAATGAGCAGTTCTTC. This gives the protein CASSLKAGSYNEQFF.

The CDR3 loop reads CAISEEETQYF. CDR3 in DNA: TGTGCCATCAGCGAGGAAGAGACGCAGTATTTT. The rearrangement links TRBV10-3 to TRBJ2-3; D not certain. This CDR3 is built from 11 residues. Germline V CDR1 and CDR2: ENHRY, SYGVKD. The V end was cut by 6 bases, the J end by 9 bases, with 10 bases between.

The CDR3 nucleotides read TGTGCCACCCGAAGGGGGAATGAAAAACTGTTTTTT. Translated: CATRRGNEKLFF. The J gene is TRBJ1-4, the V gene TRBV6-5, with D possibly being TRBD1 (6 bases). CDR1 and CDR2 from the germline V gene are MNHEY and SVGAGI. CDR3 length: 12 residues. V lost 10 bases, J lost 5 bases, and 11 bases lay in between.

The chain combines TRBV3-1 (or the pseudogene TRBV3-2) with TRBJ2-4; D might be TRBD2 (5 bases). V was cut by 0 bases and J by 13 bases, with 16 bases left in between. CDR3 size: 14 residues. Germline V gene sequence: CDR1 LGHDT, CDR2 YNNKEL (reference sequence). The CDR3 region is CASSQDGTSRVQYF. The CDR3 nucleotides are TGTGCCAGCAGCCAAGATGGAACTAGTCGCGTGCAGTACTTC.

Details on this clone: Sequence at one end of the junction differs from germline and may be a read error. Additional DNA sequences in this sample encode the identical CDR3. The chain carries TRBV10-2 and TRBJ2-7, with 8 bases fitting TRBD2. The CDR3 loop spans 14 amino acids. Germline CDR1 reads WSHSY; CDR2 reads SAAADI. CDR3 sequence (DNA): TGCGCTAGCAGTCCAGGGACTAGTTACTACGAGCAGTACTTC. Amino acid sequence: CASSPGTSYYEQYF.

CDR3 in amino acids: CSAGSSTEAFF. CDR3 sequence (DNA): TGCAGTGCGGGCAGCTCCACTGAAGCTTTCTTT. V gene TRBV20-1 combines with J gene TRBJ1-1, with D uncertain. Looked up from germline, CDR1 is DFQATT and CDR2 is SNEGSKA (reference sequence). The CDR3 runs 11 residues. V gave up 6 bases and J gave up 4 bases, with 9 bases separating them.

This clone was observed a single time. The chain links TRBV11-3 to TRBJ1-6; D perhaps matches TRBD1 (6 bases). V lost 3 bases and J lost 10, with 19 bases in between. CDR1 is SGHNT, CDR2 YENEEA, per germline. This CDR3 region has 16 residues. The CDR3 DNA follows: TGTGCCAGCAGCTTCCAGGGGCGAGCGTTAGACTCACCCCTCCACTTT. Translated: CASSFQGRALDSPLHF.

The chain joins TRBV19 to TRBJ2-3; D might be TRBD2 (5 bases). The CDR3 extends over 12 amino acids. From germline, CDR1 is LNHDA and CDR2 SQIVND (reference sequence). With 6 bases removed from V and 5 bases from J, the gap between germline ends came to 9 bases. The CDR3 reads CASSLGGDTQYF. CDR3 DNA sequence: TGTGCCAGTAGCCTAGGAGGAGATACGCAGTATTTT.

This clone was counted once. The chain is built from TRBV30 and TRBJ2-7; TRBD1 matches 9 bases. CDR1 is GTSNPN, CDR2 SVGIG, per germline (reference sequence). The CDR3 covers 13 residues. Germline trimming cut 3 bases from V and 6 bases from J; bases unmatched to any gene: 6. Here the CDR3 reads CAWRGTGIGEQYF. Written as DNA, the CDR3 is TGTGCCTGGAGGGGGACAGGGATAGGCGAGCAGTACTTC.

The chain employs TRBV12-5 and TRBJ2-2; D gene uncertain. V was cut by 2 bases and J by 8 bases, with 6 bases left in between. Germline V gene lookup returns CDR1 LGHNT and CDR2 FRNRAP. There are 12 residues in the CDR3. As DNA, the CDR3 is TGTGCTAGTGGTTTGTTCCCGGGGGAGCTGTTTTTT. Amino acids: CASGLFPGELFF.

The chain uses TRBV6-6 and TRBJ1-5; D ambiguous. This CDR3 comprises 15 residues. V lost 4 bases and J lost 5, with 15 bases in between. Germline CDR1 MNHNY, CDR2 SVGAGI (reference sequence). The CDR3 is CASSSMSLPDQPQHF. CDR3 sequence (DNA): TGTGCCAGCAGTTCGATGAGTCTACCTGATCAGCCCCAGCATTTT.

The gene calls are TRBV9 and TRBJ2-1, with 7 positions matching TRBD2. CDR1 is SGDLS and CDR2 is YYNGEE in the germline V gene. There are 15 residues in the CDR3. V trimming: 0 bases; J trimming: 5 bases; junction bases outside the gene matches: 5. CDR3 in amino acids: CASSVVGLPHNEQFF. CDR3 DNA sequence: TGTGCCAGCAGCGTAGTGGGACTACCCCACAATGAGCAGTTCTTC.

The chain is built from TRBV4-2 and TRBJ2-3; D is possibly TRBD1 (6 bases). V dropped 1 base and J dropped 1 base, with 9 bases sitting between them. The V gene's germline CDR1 is LGHNA and CDR2 YNFKEQ. The CDR3 has 15 residues. Here the CDR3 DNA reads TGTGCCAGCAGCCAAGCAGGGGCAGGCACAGATACGCAGTATTTT. Protein: CASSQAGAGTDTQYF.

This clone turned up a few times. J is TRBJ2-7 and V is TRBV6-5; D might be TRBD1 (5 bases). Trimming took off 5 bases at V and 7 bases at J, with 15 bases between the two ends. This CDR3 contains 13 residues. CDR1 and CDR2 from the germline V gene are MNHEY and SVGAGI. The DNA for the CDR3 is TGTGCCAGCAGTCCCTCCTCAGGGTTGGAGCAGTACTTC. Translated: CASSPSSGLEQYF.

The chain combines TRBV6-4 with TRBJ1-5, with 9 nucleotides matching TRBD1. Germline CDR1 and CDR2: MRHNA and SNTAGT. The CDR3 runs 16 residues. Unmatched junction bases numbered 13, after V lost 4 bases and J lost 9 bases. The CDR3 bases are TGTGCCAGCAGTGCCCGACAGGGGGGAATAATTTGGCCCCAGCATTTT. This codes for CASSARQGGIIWPQHF.

The V call is TRBV11-3, the J call TRBJ2-7, with 8 bases matching TRBD2. The trim removed 5 bases at V and 4 bases at J, leaving 10 bases unmatched. Per the germline V gene, CDR1 is SGHNT and CDR2 is YENEEA. There are 15 residues in the CDR3. The CDR3 bases are TGTGCCAGCAGCCCCCTCAGCGGGAGCGAATACGAGCAGTACTTC. It specifies CASSPLSGSEYEQYF.

This clone was recorded only once. This chain links TRBV19 with TRBJ1-1, with a possible D match to TRBD1 (6 bases). The V gene's germline CDR1 is LNHDA and CDR2 SQIVND (reference sequence). This CDR3 contains 15 residues. Trimming removed 3 bases at V and 0 bases at J, with 11 bases between. The CDR3 protein is CASSIRGQMNTEAFF. The CDR3 DNA reads as TGTGCCAGTAGTATTCGAGGACAGATGAACACTGAAGCTTTCTTT.